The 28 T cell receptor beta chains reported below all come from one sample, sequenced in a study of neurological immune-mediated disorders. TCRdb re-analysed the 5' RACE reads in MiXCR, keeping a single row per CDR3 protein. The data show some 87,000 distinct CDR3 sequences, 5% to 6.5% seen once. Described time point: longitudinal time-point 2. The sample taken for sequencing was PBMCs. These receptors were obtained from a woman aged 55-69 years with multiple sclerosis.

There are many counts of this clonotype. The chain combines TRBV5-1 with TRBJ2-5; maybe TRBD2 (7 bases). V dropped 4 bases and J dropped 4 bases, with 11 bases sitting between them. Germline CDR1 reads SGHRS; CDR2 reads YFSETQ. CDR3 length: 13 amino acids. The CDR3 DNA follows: TGCGCCAGCAGCGGGGGGGCCGGAGAGACCCAGTACTTC. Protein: CASSGGAGETQYF.

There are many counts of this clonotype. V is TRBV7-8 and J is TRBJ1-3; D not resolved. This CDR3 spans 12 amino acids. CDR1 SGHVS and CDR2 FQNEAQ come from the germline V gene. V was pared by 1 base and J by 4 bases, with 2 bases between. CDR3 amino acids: CASSLGGNTIYF. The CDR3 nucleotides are TGTGCCAGCAGCTTAGGCGGAAACACCATATATTTT. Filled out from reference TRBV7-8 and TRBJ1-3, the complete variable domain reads GAGVSQSPRYKVAKRGQDVALRCDPISGHVSLFWYQQALGQGPEFLTYFQNEAQLDKSGLPSDRFFAERPEGSVSTLKIQRTQQEDSAVYLCASSLGGNTIYFGEGSWLTVV.

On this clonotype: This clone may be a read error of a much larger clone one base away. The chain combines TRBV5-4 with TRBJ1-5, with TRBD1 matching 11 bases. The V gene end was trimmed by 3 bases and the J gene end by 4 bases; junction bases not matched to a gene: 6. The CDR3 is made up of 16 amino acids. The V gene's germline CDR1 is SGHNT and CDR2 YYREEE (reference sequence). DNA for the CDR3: TGTGCCAGCAGCTCGGTGGGGACAGGGGGTAATCAGCCCCAGCATTTT. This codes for CASSSVGTGGNQPQHF.

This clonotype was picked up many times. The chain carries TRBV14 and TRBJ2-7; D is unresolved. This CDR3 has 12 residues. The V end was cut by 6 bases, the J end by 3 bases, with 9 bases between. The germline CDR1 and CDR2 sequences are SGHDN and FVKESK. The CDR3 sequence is CASSLTLYEQYF. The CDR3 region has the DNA TGTGCCAGCAGTTTGACCCTCTACGAGCAGTACTTC.

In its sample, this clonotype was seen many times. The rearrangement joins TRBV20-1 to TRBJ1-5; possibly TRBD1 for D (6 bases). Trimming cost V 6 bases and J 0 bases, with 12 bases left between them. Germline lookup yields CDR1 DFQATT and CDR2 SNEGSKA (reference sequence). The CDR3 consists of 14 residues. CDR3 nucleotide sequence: TGCAGTGCCACCACAGGGTATAGCAATCAGCCCCAGCATTTT. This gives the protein CSATTGYSNQPQHF.

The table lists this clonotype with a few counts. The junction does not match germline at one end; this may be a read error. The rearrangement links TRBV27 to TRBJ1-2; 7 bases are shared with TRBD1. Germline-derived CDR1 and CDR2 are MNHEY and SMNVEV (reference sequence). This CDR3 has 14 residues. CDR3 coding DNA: TGTGCCAGCAGTTTCGCAGGGGGGGACTATGGCTATACCTTC. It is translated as CASSFAGGDYGYTF.

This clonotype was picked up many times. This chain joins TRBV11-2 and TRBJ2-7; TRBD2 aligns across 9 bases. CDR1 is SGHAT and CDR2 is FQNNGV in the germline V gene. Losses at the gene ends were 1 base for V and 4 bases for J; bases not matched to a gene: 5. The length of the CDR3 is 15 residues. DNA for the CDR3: TGTGCCAGCAGCTTAGCAGGGACTAGCCTGTACGAGCAGTACTTC. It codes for CASSLAGTSLYEQYF.

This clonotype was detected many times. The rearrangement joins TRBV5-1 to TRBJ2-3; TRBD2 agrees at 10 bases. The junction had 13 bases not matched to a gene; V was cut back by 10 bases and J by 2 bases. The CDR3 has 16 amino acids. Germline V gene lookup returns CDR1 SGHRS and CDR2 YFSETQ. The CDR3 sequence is CASHSSGGRNTDTQYF. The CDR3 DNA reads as TGCGCCTCGCACAGTAGCGGGGGGCGAAACACAGATACGCAGTATTTT.

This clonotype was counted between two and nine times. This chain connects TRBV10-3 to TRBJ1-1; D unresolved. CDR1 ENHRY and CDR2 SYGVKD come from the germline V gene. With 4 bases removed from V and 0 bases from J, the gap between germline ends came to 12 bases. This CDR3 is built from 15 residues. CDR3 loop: CAISALSDMNTEAFF. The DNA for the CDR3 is TGTGCCATCAGTGCCCTCAGTGACATGAACACTGAAGCTTTCTTT.

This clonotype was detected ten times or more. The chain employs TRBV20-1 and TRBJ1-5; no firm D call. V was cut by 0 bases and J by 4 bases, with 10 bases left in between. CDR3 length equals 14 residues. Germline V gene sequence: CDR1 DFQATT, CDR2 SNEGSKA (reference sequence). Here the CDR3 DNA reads TGCAGTGCTAGAGATCCAAAGCAGAATCAGCCCCAGCATTTT. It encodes CSARDPKQNQPQHF.

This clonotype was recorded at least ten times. Here the CDR3 DNA reads TGTGCCAGCAGCCAAGAGTCGGACAGGTTGCTGGCTGAAGCTTTCTTT. It specifies CASSQESDRLLAEAFF. V is TRBV3-1 and J is TRBJ1-1; 7 positions match TRBD1. J gave up 6 bases and V 0 bases, and 10 bases lay outside the gene matches. This CDR3 contains 16 residues. Germline V CDR1 and CDR2: LGHDT, YNNKEL (reference sequence).

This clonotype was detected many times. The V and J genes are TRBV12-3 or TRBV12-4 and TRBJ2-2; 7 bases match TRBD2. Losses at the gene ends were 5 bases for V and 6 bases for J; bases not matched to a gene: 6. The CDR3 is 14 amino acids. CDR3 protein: CASSLMGGAGELFF. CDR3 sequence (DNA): TGTGCCAGCAGTCTGATGGGGGGGGCCGGGGAGCTGTTTTTT.

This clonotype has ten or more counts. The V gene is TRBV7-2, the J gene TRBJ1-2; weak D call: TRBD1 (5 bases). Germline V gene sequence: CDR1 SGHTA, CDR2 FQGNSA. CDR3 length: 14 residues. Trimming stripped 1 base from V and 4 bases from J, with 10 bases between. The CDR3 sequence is CASSLGGGTYGYTF. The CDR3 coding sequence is TGTGCCAGCAGCTTAGGGGGCGGGACCTATGGCTACACCTTC.

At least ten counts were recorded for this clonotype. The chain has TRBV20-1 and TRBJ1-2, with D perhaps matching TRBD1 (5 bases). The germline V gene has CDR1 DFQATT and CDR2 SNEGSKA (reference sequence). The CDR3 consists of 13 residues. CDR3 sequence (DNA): TGCATCGCCACGCAACAGGAGGGCCCGGGCTACACCTTC. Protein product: CIATQQEGPGYTF.

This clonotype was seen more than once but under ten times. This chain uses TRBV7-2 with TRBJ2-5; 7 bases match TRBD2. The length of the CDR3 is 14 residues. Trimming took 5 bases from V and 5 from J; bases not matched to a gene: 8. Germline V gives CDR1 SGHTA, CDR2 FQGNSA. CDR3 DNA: TGTGCCAGCAGCCAGATCAATAGCGGGGAGACCCAGTACTTC. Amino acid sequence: CASSQINSGETQYF.

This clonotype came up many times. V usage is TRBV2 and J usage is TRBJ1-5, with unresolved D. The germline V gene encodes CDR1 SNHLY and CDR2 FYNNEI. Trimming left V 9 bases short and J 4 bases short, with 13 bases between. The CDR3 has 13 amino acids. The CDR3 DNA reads TGTGCCAGTTGGCTAGAGGGAAATCAGCCCCAGCATTTT. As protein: CASWLEGNQPQHF.

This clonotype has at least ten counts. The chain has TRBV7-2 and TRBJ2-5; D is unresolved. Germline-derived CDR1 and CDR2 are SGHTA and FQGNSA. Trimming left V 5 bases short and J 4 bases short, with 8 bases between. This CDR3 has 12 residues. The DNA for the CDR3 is TGTGCCAGCAGCACATCCGCAGAGACCCAGTACTTC. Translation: CASSTSAETQYF. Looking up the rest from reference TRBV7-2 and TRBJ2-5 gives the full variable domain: GAGVSQSPSNKVTEKGKDVELRCDPISGHTALYWYRQSLGQGLEFLIYFQGNSAPDKSGLPSDRFSAERTGGSVSTLTIQRTQQEDSAVYLCASSTSAETQYFGPGTRLLVL.

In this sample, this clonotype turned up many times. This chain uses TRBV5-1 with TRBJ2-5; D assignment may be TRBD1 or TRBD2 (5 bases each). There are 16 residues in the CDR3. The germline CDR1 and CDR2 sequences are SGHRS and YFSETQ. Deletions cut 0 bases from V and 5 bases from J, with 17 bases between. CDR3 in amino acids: CASSLVRGPAGETQYF. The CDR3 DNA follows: TGCGCCAGCAGCTTGGTACGGGGCCCGGCCGGCGAGACCCAGTACTTC.

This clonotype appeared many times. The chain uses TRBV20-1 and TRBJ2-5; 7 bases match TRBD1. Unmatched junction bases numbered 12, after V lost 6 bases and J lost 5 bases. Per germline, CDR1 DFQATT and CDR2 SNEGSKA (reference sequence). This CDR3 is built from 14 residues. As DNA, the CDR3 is TGCAGTGCGAGACAGGGCCAACGTTTGGAGACCCAGTACTTC. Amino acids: CSARQGQRLETQYF.

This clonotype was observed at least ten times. The CDR3 nucleotides are TGCAGCGGCACTAGCGGGGCGAACACCGGGGAGCTGTTTTTT. It specifies CSGTSGANTGELFF. The chain joins TRBV29-1 to TRBJ2-2; 10 bases fit TRBD2. The CDR3 runs to 14 residues. The V gene end was trimmed by 7 bases and the J gene end by 0 bases; junction bases not matched to a gene: 2. Germline CDR1 and CDR2: SQVTM and ANQGSEA.

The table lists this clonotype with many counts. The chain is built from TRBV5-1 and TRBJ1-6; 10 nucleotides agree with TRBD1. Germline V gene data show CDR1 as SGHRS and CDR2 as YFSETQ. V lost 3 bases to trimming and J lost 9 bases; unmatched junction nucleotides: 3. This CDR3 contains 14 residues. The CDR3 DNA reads TGCGCCAGCAGCTCGGACAGGGGGTCTTCACCCCTCCACTTT. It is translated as CASSSDRGSSPLHF.

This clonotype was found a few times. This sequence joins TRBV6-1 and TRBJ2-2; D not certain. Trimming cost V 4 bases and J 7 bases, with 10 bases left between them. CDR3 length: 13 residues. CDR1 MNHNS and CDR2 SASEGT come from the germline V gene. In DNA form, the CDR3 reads TGTGCCAGCAGTGCAGTAGTCAGCGGGGAGCTGTTTTTT. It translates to CASSAVVSGELFF.

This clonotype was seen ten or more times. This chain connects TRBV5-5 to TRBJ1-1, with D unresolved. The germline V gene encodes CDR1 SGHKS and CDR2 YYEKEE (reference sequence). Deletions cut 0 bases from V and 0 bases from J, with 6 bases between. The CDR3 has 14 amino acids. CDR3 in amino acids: CASSLVGLNTEAFF. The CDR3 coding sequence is TGTGCCAGCAGCTTGGTGGGATTGAACACTGAAGCTTTCTTT.

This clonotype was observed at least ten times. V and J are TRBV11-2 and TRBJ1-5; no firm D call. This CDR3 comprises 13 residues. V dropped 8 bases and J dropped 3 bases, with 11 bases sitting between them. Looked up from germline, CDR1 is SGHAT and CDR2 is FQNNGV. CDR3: CASDAGPNQPQHF. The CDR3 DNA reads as TGTGCCAGCGATGCAGGCCCCAATCAGCCCCAGCATTTT. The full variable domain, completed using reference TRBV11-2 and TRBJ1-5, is EAGVAQSPRYKIIEKRQSVAFWCNPISGHATLYWYQQILGQGPKLLIQFQNNGVVDDSQLPKDRFSAERLKGVDSTLKIQPAKLEDSAVYLCASDAGPNQPQHFGDGTRLSIL.

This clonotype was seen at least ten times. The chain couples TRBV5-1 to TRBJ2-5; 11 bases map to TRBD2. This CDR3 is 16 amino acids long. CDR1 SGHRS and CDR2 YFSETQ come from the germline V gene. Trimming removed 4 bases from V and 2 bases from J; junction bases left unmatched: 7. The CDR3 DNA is TGCGCCAGCAGCGTTCACCCTAGCGGGGGGCAAGAGACCCAGTACTTC. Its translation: CASSVHPSGGQETQYF.

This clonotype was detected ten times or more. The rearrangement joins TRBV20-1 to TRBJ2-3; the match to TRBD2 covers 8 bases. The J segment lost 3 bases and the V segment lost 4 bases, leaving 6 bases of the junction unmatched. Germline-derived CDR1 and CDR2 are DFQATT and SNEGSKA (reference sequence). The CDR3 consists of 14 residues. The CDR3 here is CSAKGGLATDTQYF. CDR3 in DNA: TGCAGTGCTAAGGGAGGACTAGCAACAGATACGCAGTATTTT.

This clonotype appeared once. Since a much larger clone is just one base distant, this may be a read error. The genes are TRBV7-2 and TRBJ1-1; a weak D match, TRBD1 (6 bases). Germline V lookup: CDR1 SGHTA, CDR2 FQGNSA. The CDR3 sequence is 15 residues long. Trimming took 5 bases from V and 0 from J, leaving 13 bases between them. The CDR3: CASSVQGFLNTEAFF. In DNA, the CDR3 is TGTGCCAGCAGCGTCCAGGGGTTCCTGAACACTGAAGCTTTCTTT.

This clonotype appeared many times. The DNA for the CDR3 is TGTGCCAGCAGTCTAGGGGTACGGAATGAAAAACTGTTTTTT. It yields the protein CASSLGVRNEKLFF. V and J are TRBV6-5 and TRBJ1-4, with a tentative D call TRBD1 (5 bases). The CDR3 has 14 residues. CDR1 is MNHEY and CDR2 is SVGAGI in the germline V gene. Trimming cost V 5 bases and J 5 bases, with 12 bases left between them.